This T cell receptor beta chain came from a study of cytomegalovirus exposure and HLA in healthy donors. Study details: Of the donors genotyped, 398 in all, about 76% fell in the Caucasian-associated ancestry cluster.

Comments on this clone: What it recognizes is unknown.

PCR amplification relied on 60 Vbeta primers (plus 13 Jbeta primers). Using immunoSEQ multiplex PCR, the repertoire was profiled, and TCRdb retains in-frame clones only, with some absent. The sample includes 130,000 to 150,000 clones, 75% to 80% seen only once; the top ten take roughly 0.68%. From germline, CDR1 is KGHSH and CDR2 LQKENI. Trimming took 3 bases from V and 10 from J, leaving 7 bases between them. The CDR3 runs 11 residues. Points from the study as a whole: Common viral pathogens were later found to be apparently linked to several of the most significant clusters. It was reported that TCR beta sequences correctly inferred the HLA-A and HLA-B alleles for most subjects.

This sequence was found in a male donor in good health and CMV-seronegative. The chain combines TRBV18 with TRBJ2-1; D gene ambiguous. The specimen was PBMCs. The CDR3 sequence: CASSPLVEQFF. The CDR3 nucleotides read TGTGCCAGCTCACCTTTAGTAGAGCAGTTCTTC.